The source of this T cell receptor (beta chain) is a study of blood T cell repertoires in COVID-19. CDR3 length equals 15 residues. Per germline, CDR1 LNHDA and CDR2 SQIVND (reference sequence). V was pared by 8 bases and J by 0 bases, with 11 bases between. Per the authors' pipeline: Reference gene primer amplification in the assay estimated nucleated cell counts. The method was immunoSEQ multiplex PCR; TCRdb's version includes in-frame clones alone and lacks a portion of them. That table gives V, J and clone size, and the DNA gave D and trimming. The data hold 180,000 or so clones, with 86% observed a single time.

The source material was PBMCs or T cells enriched from blood (not recorded which). The chain carries TRBV19 and TRBJ2-6, with a possible D match to TRBD2 (5 bases). The receptor was isolated from a woman aged 25 to 39 who had recovered from COVID-19. Here the CDR3 DNA reads TGTGCCAGTCGGACTTACAACTCTGGGGCCAACGTCCTGACTTTC. It is translated as CASRTYNSGANVLTF.